The sequence of this T cell receptor (beta chain) was determined in a study of cytotoxic CD8 clonotypes in ibrutinib-treated CLL. Study details: Outcomes included some 25 partial and 2 complete responses; after median about 5.5 years, approximately 14 stayed remitted and around 12 progressed.

Here immunoSEQ multiplex PCR was the method, and the copy in TCRdb shows in-frame clones only, minus some. Of about 92,000 clones detected, 70% to 80% appear once; the ten largest clones hold 20% to 25%. V was clipped by 2 bases and J by 4 bases, with 17 bases between them. The germline V gene encodes CDR1 MNHEY and CDR2 SVGAGI. The CDR3 contains 16 residues. Of note for this clone: Its antigen is unidentified.

Findings and caveats of the study: A rise in clonality was seen at ibrutinib response, and a fall back toward baseline was seen at progression. Clonality at baseline surpassed age-matched healthy donors and tracked circulating CD8+ T-cell counts.

Specimen: PBMCs, collected after 24 months of ibrutinib treatment. The gene calls are TRBV6-5 and TRBJ2-5; tentative D call: TRBD1 (6 bases). The clonotype comes from a human donor with chronic lymphocytic leukemia. Here the CDR3 reads CASSYRKGTRLETQYF. The CDR3 DNA follows: TGTGCCAGCAGTTACCGGAAAGGGACACGGCTAGAGACCCAGTACTTC.